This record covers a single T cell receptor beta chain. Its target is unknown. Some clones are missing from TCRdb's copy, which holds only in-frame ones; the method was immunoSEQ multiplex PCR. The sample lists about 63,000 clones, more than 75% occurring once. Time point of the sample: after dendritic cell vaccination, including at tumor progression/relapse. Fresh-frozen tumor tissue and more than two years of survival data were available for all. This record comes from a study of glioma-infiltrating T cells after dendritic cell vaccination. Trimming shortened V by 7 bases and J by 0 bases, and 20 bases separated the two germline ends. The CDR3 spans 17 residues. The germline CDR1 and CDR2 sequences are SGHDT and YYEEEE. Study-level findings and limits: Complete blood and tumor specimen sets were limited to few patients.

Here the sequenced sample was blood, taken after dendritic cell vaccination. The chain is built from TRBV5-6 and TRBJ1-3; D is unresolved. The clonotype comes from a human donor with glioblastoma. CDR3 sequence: CASGMHEEYYSGNTIYF. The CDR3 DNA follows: TGTGCCAGCGGTATGCATGAGGAGTACTACTCTGGAAACACCATATATTTT.